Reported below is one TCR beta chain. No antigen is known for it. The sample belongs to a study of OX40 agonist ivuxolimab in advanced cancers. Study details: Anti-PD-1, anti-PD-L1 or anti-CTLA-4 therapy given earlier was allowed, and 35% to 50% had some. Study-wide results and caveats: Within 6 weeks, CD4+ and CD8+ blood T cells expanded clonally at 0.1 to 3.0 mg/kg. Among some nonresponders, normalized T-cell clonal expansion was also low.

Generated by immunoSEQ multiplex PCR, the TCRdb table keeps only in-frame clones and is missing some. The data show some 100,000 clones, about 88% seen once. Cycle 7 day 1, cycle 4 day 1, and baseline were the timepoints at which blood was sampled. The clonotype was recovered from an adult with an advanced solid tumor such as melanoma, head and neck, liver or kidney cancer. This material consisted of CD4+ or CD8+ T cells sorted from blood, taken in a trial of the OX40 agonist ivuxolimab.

The CDR3 spells CASSFTGQKGNTIYF. The CDR3 DNA reads TGTGCCAGCAGCTTTACGGGACAGAAAGGAAACACCATATATTTT. This chain links TRBV5-6 with TRBJ1-3; 7 bases align to TRBD1. Germline CDR1 reads SGHDT; CDR2 reads YYEEEE. The J segment lost 4 bases and the V segment lost 2 bases, leaving 6 bases of the junction unmatched. This CDR3 contains 15 residues.